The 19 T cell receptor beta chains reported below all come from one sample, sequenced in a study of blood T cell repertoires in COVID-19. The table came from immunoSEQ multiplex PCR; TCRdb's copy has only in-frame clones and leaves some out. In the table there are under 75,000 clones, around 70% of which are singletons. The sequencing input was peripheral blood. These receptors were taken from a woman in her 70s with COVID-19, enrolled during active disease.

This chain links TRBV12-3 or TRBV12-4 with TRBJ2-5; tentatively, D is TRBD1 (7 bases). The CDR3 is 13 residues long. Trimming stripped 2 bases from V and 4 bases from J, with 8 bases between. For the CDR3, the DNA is TGTGCCAGCAGTTTACAGGGGGGAGAGACCCAGTACTTC. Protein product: CASSLQGGETQYF.

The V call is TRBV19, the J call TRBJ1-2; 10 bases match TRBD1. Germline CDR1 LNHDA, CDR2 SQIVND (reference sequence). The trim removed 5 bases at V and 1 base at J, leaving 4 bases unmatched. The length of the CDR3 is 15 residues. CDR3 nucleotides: TGTGCCAGTAGTGAGGGGACAGGGGTTAACTATGGCTACACCTTC. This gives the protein CASSEGTGVNYGYTF.

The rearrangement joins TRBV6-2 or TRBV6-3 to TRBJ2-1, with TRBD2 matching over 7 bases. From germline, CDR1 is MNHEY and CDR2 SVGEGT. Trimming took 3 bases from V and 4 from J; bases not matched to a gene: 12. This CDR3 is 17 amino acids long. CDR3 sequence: CASSYVTGLADYNEQFF. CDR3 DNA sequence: TGTGCCAGCAGTTATGTAACTGGGCTAGCGGATTACAATGAGCAGTTCTTC.

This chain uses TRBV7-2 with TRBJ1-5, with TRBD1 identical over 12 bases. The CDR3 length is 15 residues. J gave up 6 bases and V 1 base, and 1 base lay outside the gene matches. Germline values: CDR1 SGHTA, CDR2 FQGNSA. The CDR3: CASSLGDRGLQPQHF. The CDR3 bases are TGTGCCAGCAGCTTAGGGGACAGGGGGCTTCAGCCCCAGCATTTT.

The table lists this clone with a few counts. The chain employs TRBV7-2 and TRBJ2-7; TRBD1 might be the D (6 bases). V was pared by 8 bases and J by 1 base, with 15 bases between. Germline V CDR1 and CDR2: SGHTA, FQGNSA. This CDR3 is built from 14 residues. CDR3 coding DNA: TGTGCCAGCTCAATAGAGGGACAATCCTACGAGCAGTACTTC. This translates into CASSIEGQSYEQYF.

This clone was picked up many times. This chain's CDR3 is CASSLAGQGWVASQPQHF. As DNA, the CDR3 is TGTGCCAGCAGCTTAGCGGGACAGGGTTGGGTGGCTAGTCAGCCCCAGCATTTT. This chain links TRBV7-9 with TRBJ1-5, with TRBD1 matching over 9 bases. CDR3 length: 18 amino acids. V shed 0 bases, J shed 6 bases, and the junction held 12 bases outside the gene matches. Germline V gene lookup returns CDR1 SEHNR and CDR2 FQNEAQ (reference sequence).

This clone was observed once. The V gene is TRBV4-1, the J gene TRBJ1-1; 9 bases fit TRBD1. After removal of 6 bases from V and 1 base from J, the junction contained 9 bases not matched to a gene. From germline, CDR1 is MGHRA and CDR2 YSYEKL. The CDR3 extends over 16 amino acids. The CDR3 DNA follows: TGCGCCAGCAGGGACCGGGACAGGGCTCCGAACACTGAAGCTTTCTTT. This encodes CASRDRDRAPNTEAFF.

This CDR3 is CASRGGVAYYGYTF. The DNA of the CDR3 is TGTGCCAGCAGGGGGGGAGTCGCTTACTATGGCTACACCTTC. V and J are TRBV6-5 and TRBJ1-2; D is possibly TRBD1 (5 bases). V was pared by 6 bases and J by 3 bases, with 14 bases between. Germline CDR1 is MNHEY and CDR2 is SVGAGI. There are 14 residues in the CDR3.

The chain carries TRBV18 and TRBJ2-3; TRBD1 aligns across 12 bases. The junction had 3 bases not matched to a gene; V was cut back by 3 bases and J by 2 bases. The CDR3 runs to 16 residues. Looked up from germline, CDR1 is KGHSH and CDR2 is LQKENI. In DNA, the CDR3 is TGTGCCAGCTCACCCGGGACAGGGGGCTACACAGATACGCAGTATTTT. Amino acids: CASSPGTGGYTDTQYF. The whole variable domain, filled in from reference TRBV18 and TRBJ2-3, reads NAGVMQNPRHLVRRRGQEARLRCSPMKGHSHVYWYRQLPEEGLKFMVYLQKENIIDESGMPKERFSAEFPKEGPSILRIQQVVRGDSAAYFCASSPGTGGYTDTQYFGPGTRLTVL.

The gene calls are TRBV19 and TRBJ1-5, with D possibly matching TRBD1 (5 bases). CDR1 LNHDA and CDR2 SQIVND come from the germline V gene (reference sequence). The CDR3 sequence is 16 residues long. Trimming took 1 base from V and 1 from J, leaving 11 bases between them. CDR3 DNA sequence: TGTGCCAGTAGTATAGTGGGGCTGAGGAGCAATCAGCCCCAGCATTTT. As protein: CASSIVGLRSNQPQHF. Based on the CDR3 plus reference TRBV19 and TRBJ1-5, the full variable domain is DGGITQSPKYLFRKEGQNVTLSCEQNLNHDAMYWYRQDPGQGLRLIYYSQIVNDFQKGDIAEGYSVSREKKESFPLTVTSAQKNPTAFYLCASSIVGLRSNQPQHFGDGTRLSIL.

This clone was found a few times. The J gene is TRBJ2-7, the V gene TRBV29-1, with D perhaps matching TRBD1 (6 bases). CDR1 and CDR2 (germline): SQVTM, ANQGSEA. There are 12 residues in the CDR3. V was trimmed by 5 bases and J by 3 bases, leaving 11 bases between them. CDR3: CSVWTEGYEQYF. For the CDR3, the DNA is TGCAGCGTTTGGACAGAGGGCTACGAGCAGTACTTC.

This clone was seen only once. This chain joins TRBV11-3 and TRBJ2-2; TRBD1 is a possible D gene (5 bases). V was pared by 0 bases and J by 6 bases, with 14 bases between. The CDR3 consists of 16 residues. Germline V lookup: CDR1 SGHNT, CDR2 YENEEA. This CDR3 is CASSLDTFVGAGELFF. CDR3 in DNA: TGTGCCAGCAGCTTAGATACATTCGTAGGGGCCGGGGAGCTGTTTTTT.

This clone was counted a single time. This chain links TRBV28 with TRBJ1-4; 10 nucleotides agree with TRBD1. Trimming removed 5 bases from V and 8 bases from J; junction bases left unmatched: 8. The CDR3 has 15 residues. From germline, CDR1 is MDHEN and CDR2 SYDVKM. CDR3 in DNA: TGTGCCAGCAGTCAACCCGGACAGGGGGGCGAAAAACTGTTTTTT. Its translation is CASSQPGQGGEKLFF. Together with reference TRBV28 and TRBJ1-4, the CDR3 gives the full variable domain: DVKVTQSSRYLVKRTGEKVFLECVQDMDHENMFWYRQDPGLGLRLIYFSYDVKMKEKGDIPEGYSVSREKKERFSLILESASTNQTSMYLCASSQPGQGGEKLFFGSGTQLSVL.

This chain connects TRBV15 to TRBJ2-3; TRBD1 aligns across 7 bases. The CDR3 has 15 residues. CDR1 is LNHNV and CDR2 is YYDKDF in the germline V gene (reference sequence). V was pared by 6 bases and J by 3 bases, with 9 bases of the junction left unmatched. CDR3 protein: CATRTKGANTDTQYF. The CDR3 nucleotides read TGTGCCACCAGGACTAAGGGGGCGAATACAGATACGCAGTATTTT.

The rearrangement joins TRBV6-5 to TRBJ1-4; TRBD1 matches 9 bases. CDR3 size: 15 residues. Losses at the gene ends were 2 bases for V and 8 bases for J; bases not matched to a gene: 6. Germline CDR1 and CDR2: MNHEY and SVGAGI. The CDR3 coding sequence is TGTGCCAGCAGTTACGGGGGACAGGGATACGAAAAACTGTTTTTT. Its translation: CASSYGGQGYEKLFF.

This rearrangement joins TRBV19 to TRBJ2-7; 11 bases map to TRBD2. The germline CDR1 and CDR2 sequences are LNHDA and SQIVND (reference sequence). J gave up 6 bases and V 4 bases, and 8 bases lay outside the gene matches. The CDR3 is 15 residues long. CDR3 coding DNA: TGTGCCAGTAGTACCTTAGCGGGGGGGCGGCGCGAGCAGTACTTC. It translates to CASSTLAGGRREQYF.

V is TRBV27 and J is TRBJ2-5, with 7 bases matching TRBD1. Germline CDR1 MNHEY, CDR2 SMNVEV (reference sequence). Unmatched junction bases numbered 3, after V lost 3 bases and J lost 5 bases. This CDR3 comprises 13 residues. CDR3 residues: CASSFEGAETQYF. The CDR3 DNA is TGTGCCAGCAGTTTTGAGGGGGCGGAGACCCAGTACTTC.

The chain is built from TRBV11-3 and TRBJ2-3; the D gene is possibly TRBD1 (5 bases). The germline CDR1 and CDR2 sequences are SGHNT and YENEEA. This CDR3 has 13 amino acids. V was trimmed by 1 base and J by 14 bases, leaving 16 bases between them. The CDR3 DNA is TGTGCCAGCAGCTTAGTCCTCGGGTCCCAGGGGTATTTT. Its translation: CASSLVLGSQGYF.

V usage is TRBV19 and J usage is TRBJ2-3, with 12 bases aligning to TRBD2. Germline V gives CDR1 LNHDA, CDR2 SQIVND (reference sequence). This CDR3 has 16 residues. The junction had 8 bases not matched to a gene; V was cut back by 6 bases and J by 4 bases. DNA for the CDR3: TGTGCCAGTAGCTTCTCTAGCGGGAGGGTCCCAGATACGCAGTATTTT. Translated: CASSFSSGRVPDTQYF.